The next 30 T cell receptor beta chains were all read from a single sample in a study of T cell responses to AZD1222 COVID-19 vaccine. Libraries were prepared by immunoSEQ multiplex PCR; TCRdb keeps only in-frame clonotypes and omits some of them. The top ten clones hold about 10% of a sample with 200,000 or so clones, around 92% of them seen once. Sequences were derived from peripheral blood, sampled on day 0 of AZD1222 vaccination. The receptors were sampled from an adult in good health.

The chain's CDR3 is CASRTSANEQYF. CDR3 sequence (DNA): TGTGCCAGCCGGACTAGCGCCAACGAGCAGTACTTC. The J gene is TRBJ2-7, the V gene TRBV27; 9 bases map to TRBD2. Trimming at V came to 8 bases and at J to 5 bases, leaving 4 bases not matched to a gene. Germline CDR1 reads MNHEY; CDR2 reads SMNVEV (reference sequence). The CDR3 covers 12 residues.

The chain uses TRBV3-1 (or the pseudogene TRBV3-2) and TRBJ2-7; D unresolved. The CDR3 spans 13 residues. Trimming took 4 bases from V and 7 from J, leaving 14 bases between them. Germline V gene sequence: CDR1 LGHDT, CDR2 YNNKEL (reference sequence). CDR3 sequence reads: CASSPGPNREQYF. The CDR3 DNA sequence: TGTGCCAGCAGCCCAGGACCAAATCGGGAGCAGTACTTC.

This chain joins TRBV2 and TRBJ1-1, with TRBD1 as a possible D gene (5 bases). The V end lost 2 bases, the J end lost 4 bases, and 11 bases lay between the germline ends. The germline V gene encodes CDR1 SNHLY and CDR2 FYNNEI. This CDR3 region has 14 residues. The CDR3 here is CASSEYTGRTEAFF. The CDR3 DNA is TGTGCCAGCAGTGAATATACAGGCCGCACTGAAGCTTTCTTT.

V and J are TRBV10-1 and TRBJ2-3; no clear D. V was pared by 3 bases and J by 4 bases, with 11 bases between. The CDR3 is 14 residues long. The germline gives CDR1 WNHNN, CDR2 SYGVQD (reference sequence). The CDR3 is CASSDGSSADTQYF. The DNA of the CDR3 is TGCGCCAGCAGTGATGGGTCCTCAGCAGATACGCAGTATTTT.

V usage is TRBV11-2 and J usage is TRBJ2-7; 9 bases are shared with TRBD2. With 3 bases clipped from V and 1 base from J, the junction kept 10 bases outside the gene matches. Germline CDR1 is SGHAT and CDR2 is FQNNGV. This CDR3 spans 17 amino acids. The CDR3 is CASSLRPSGRQSYEQYF. Here the CDR3 DNA reads TGTGCCAGCAGCTTGCGCCCCAGCGGGAGGCAGTCCTACGAGCAGTACTTC. Complete variable domain (other parts from reference TRBV11-2 and TRBJ2-7): EAGVAQSPRYKIIEKRQSVAFWCNPISGHATLYWYQQILGQGPKLLIQFQNNGVVDDSQLPKDRFSAERLKGVDSTLKIQPAKLEDSAVYLCASSLRPSGRQSYEQYFGPGTRLTVT.

This clone was detected only once. The V call is TRBV12-3 or TRBV12-4, the J call TRBJ2-3; D not resolved. The CDR3 is 12 residues long. Trimming took 5 bases from V and 2 from J, leaving 5 bases between them. The chain's CDR3 is CASSTHTDTQYF. CDR3 nucleotide sequence: TGTGCCAGCAGTACCCACACAGATACGCAGTATTTT.

Concerning this clone itself: Sequence at one end of the junction differs from germline and may be a read error. V gene TRBV3-1 (or the pseudogene TRBV3-2) combines with J gene TRBJ2-2; D call uncertain. This CDR3 comprises 15 residues. The germline V gene has CDR1 LGHDT and CDR2 YNNKEL (reference sequence). The CDR3 sequence is CASSQDYTNSGELFF. In nucleotides, the CDR3 is TGTGCCAGCAGCCAAGATTACACAAACAGCGGGGAGCTGTTTTTT.

CDR3 bases: TGTGCCAGCAGCCAGGGACAGTCGTATGGCTACACCTTC. Residues: CASSQGQSYGYTF. The chain carries TRBV3-1 (or the pseudogene TRBV3-2) and TRBJ1-2, with 7 bases matching TRBD1. The CDR3 length is 13 residues. CDR1 is LGHDT, CDR2 YNNKEL, per germline (reference sequence). J lost 5 bases, V lost 3 bases, and 3 bases had no gene match.

In nucleotides, the CDR3 is TGTGCCAGCAGCGCCGTCGGGGTTACCTACGAGCAGTACTTC. This sequence encodes CASSAVGVTYEQYF. The gene calls are TRBV7-2 and TRBJ2-7; a weak D match, TRBD2 (5 bases). Germline values: CDR1 SGHTA, CDR2 FQGNSA. This CDR3 contains 14 residues. Trimming removed 5 bases from V and 2 bases from J, with 13 bases in between.

The rearrangement links TRBV9 to TRBJ2-1; a possible D gene is TRBD2 (5 bases). The CDR3 spans 15 residues. V lost 6 bases, J lost 0 bases, and 13 bases lay in between. Germline CDR1 SGDLS, CDR2 YYNGEE. The CDR3 sequence: CASTKGGFSYNEQFF. DNA of the CDR3: TGTGCCAGCACCAAAGGCGGGTTCTCCTACAATGAGCAGTTCTTC.

The chain joins TRBV29-1 to TRBJ2-1, with TRBD1 matching 7 bases. From germline, CDR1 is SQVTM and CDR2 ANQGSEA. The length of the CDR3 is 13 residues. V gave up 7 bases and J gave up 4 bases; unmatched junction bases: 7. The CDR3 DNA reads as TGCAGCGCCGACAGGGACCCTTACAATGAGCAGTTCTTC. Amino acids: CSADRDPYNEQFF.

This clone came up once. The chain carries TRBV4-2 and TRBJ1-5; 9 bases agree with TRBD1. The V and J ends lost 2 bases and 2 bases, in that order; junction bases with no gene match: 4. In germline, CDR1 is LGHNA, CDR2 YNFKEQ. The CDR3 length is 16 residues. The CDR3 coding sequence is TGTGCCAGCAGCCAATGGACAGGGGAGGGCAATCAGCCCCAGCATTTT. Translating gives CASSQWTGEGNQPQHF.

The CDR3 sequence: CASAGGTEAFF. In DNA, the CDR3 is TGTGCCAGCGCAGGGGGCACTGAAGCTTTCTTT. V usage is TRBV6-5 and J usage is TRBJ1-1, with 7 bases matching TRBD1. Germline V gene data show CDR1 as MNHEY and CDR2 as SVGAGI. The CDR3 sequence is 11 residues long. The J segment lost 4 bases and the V segment lost 8 bases, leaving 1 base of the junction unmatched.

J is TRBJ2-3 and V is TRBV13; D is undetermined. CDR3 size: 13 residues. The germline V and J ends were trimmed by 5 bases and 2 bases, with 8 bases remaining between them. Per germline, CDR1 PRHDT and CDR2 FYEKMQ (reference sequence). DNA of the CDR3: TGTGCCAGCAGCGCCCGACCCACAGATACGCAGTATTTT. Translated: CASSARPTDTQYF.

The chain carries TRBV4-2 and TRBJ2-1; 9 bases align to TRBD2. The junction had 4 bases not matched to a gene; V was cut back by 0 bases and J by 4 bases. Germline-derived CDR1 and CDR2 are LGHNA and YNFKEQ. This CDR3 has 16 amino acids. The CDR3 region has the DNA TGTGCCAGCAGCCAAGATCTAACTAGCGGGTACAATGAGCAGTTCTTC. Its protein product is CASSQDLTSGYNEQFF.

This sequence joins TRBV5-1 and TRBJ2-7; the D is unclear. The CDR3 is made up of 14 amino acids. The germline V gene has CDR1 SGHRS and CDR2 YFSETQ. Between the trimmed V and J ends, which lost 0 bases and 1 base, there was a span of 8 bases. The CDR3 sequence is CASSLDWGSYEQYF. The CDR3 nucleotides read TGCGCCAGCAGCTTGGATTGGGGATCCTACGAGCAGTACTTC.

The chain employs TRBV3-1 (or the pseudogene TRBV3-2) and TRBJ1-3, with D hard to call. Germline V CDR1 and CDR2: LGHDT, YNNKEL (reference sequence). With 0 bases removed from V and 0 bases from J, the gap between germline ends came to 12 bases. CDR3 size: 17 residues. The CDR3 region is CASSQDLGPHSGNTIYF. CDR3 DNA sequence: TGTGCCAGCAGCCAAGATCTGGGTCCACACTCTGGAAACACCATATATTTT.

The chain links TRBV5-1 to TRBJ2-2; D perhaps matches TRBD2 (5 bases). Per germline, CDR1 SGHRS and CDR2 YFSETQ. This CDR3 has 14 residues. Trimming cost V 5 bases and J 0 bases, with 8 bases left between them. The CDR3 DNA reads TGCGCCAGCAGACCGGGGACGAACACCGGGGAGCTGTTTTTT. This encodes CASRPGTNTGELFF.

This chain connects TRBV7-2 to TRBJ1-1; D ambiguous. V lost 4 bases, J lost 0 bases, and 6 bases lay in between. Germline lookup yields CDR1 SGHTA and CDR2 FQGNSA. CDR3 size: 13 residues. The CDR3 sequence: CASSSLMNTEAFF. The CDR3 coding sequence is TGTGCCAGCAGCTCCCTTATGAACACTGAAGCTTTCTTT. The full variable domain, its missing parts supplied by reference TRBV7-2 and TRBJ1-1, is GAGVSQSPSNKVTEKGKDVELRCDPISGHTALYWYRQSLGQGLEFLIYFQGNSAPDKSGLPSDRFSAERTGGSVSTLTIQRTQQEDSAVYLCASSSLMNTEAFFGQGTRLTVV.

The chain uses TRBV4-1 and TRBJ1-1, with unresolved D. The length of the CDR3 is 14 residues. Trimming removed 1 base from V and 2 bases from J, with 8 bases in between. Germline CDR1 is MGHRA and CDR2 is YSYEKL. CDR3 residues: CASSQVIVNTEAFF. In nucleotides, the CDR3 is TGCGCCAGCAGCCAAGTAATAGTAAACACTGAAGCTTTCTTT.

CDR3 amino acids: CASSPPGAGGPRNSEQFF. In nucleotides, the CDR3 is TGTGCCAGCTCACCACCGGGAGCGGGAGGGCCTAGGAATAGTGAGCAGTTCTTC. The rearrangement links TRBV18 to TRBJ2-1; 10 positions match TRBD2. CDR3 length equals 18 residues. V gave up 0 bases and J gave up 9 bases; unmatched junction bases: 14. Germline CDR1 and CDR2: KGHSH and LQKENI.

V is TRBV9 and J is TRBJ1-2; 7 nucleotides align to TRBD1. The CDR3 loop spans 13 amino acids. After removal of 5 bases from V and 4 bases from J, the junction contained 5 bases not matched to a gene. Germline-derived CDR1 and CDR2 are SGDLS and YYNGEE. CDR3 bases: TGTGCCAGCAGGGACAGGCGATCCTATGGCTACACCTTC. It codes for CASRDRRSYGYTF.

This sequence joins TRBV7-2 and TRBJ2-2; TRBD1 aligns across 10 bases. Germline CDR1 and CDR2: SGHTA and FQGNSA. The CDR3 extends over 17 amino acids. The V and J ends lost 4 bases and 1 base, in that order; junction bases with no gene match: 6. CDR3 in amino acids: CASSSLWTGGNTGELFF. The CDR3 DNA reads as TGTGCCAGCAGCTCCCTCTGGACAGGGGGGAACACCGGGGAGCTGTTTTTT. The whole variable domain, filled in from reference TRBV7-2 and TRBJ2-2, reads GAGVSQSPSNKVTEKGKDVELRCDPISGHTALYWYRQSLGQGLEFLIYFQGNSAPDKSGLPSDRFSAERTGGSVSTLTIQRTQQEDSAVYLCASSSLWTGGNTGELFFGEGSRLTVL.

This chain joins TRBV6-5 and TRBJ2-5; no clear D. The CDR3 length is 13 residues. The germline V gene has CDR1 MNHEY and CDR2 SVGAGI. Trimming shortened V by 6 bases and J by 4 bases, and 12 bases separated the two germline ends. The CDR3 loop is CASRGFPRETQYF. The CDR3 nucleotides read TGTGCCAGCAGGGGTTTCCCAAGAGAGACCCAGTACTTC.

J is TRBJ2-2 and V is TRBV24-1; D gene ambiguous. This CDR3 is 14 amino acids long. The germline V gene encodes CDR1 KGHDR and CDR2 SFDVKD. Between the trimmed V and J ends, which lost 3 bases and 3 bases, there was a span of 7 bases. CDR3 residues: CATSDATYTGELFF. The CDR3 coding sequence is TGTGCCACCAGTGATGCTACATACACCGGGGAGCTGTTTTTT.

This clone is a singleton in its sample. The chain employs TRBV2 and TRBJ1-1; perhaps TRBD1 as D (5 bases). Germline CDR1 and CDR2: SNHLY and FYNNEI. The CDR3 consists of 15 residues. With 0 bases removed from V and 0 bases from J, the gap between germline ends came to 8 bases. CDR3 residues: CASSEARQLNTEAFF. In DNA form, the CDR3 reads TGTGCCAGCAGTGAAGCAAGACAGTTGAACACTGAAGCTTTCTTT.

V is TRBV29-1 and J is TRBJ1-1; 9 bases are shared with TRBD1. Trimming at V came to 4 bases and at J to 3 bases, leaving 3 bases not matched to a gene. The CDR3 totals 13 residues. Germline assignment: CDR1 SQVTM and CDR2 ANQGSEA. Here the CDR3 reads CSVGDRVDTEAFF. The CDR3 nucleotides read TGCAGCGTTGGGGACAGGGTGGACACTGAAGCTTTCTTT.

This chain connects TRBV27 to TRBJ1-1; D is unresolved. The CDR3 is 13 amino acids. Germline CDR1 MNHEY, CDR2 SMNVEV (reference sequence). V was cut by 5 bases and J by 5 bases, with 12 bases left in between. CDR3 nucleotides: TGTGCCAGCAGTCCCGGAGAAAAGACTGAAGCTTTCTTT. This translates into CASSPGEKTEAFF.

The chain uses TRBV6-5 and TRBJ2-7, with 8 bases that match TRBD1. Germline loops: CDR1 MNHEY, CDR2 SVGAGI. The CDR3 extends over 13 amino acids. Trimming cost V 8 bases and J 3 bases; bases outside gene matches: 6. The CDR3 here is CASSGTGDYEQYV. DNA for the CDR3: TGTGCCAGCTCCGGGACAGGAGACTACGAGCAGTACGTC.

J is TRBJ2-1 and V is TRBV5-6; perhaps TRBD2 as D (6 bases). Germline CDR1 SGHDT, CDR2 YYEEEE. Trimming left V 1 base short and J 3 bases short, with 14 bases between. The CDR3 loop spans 16 amino acids. CDR3 amino acids: CASSLTAGGFYNEQFF. Written as DNA, the CDR3 is TGTGCCAGCAGCTTGACAGCCGGGGGATTCTACAATGAGCAGTTCTTC. Full variable domain (rest looked up from reference TRBV5-6 and TRBJ2-1): DAGVTQSPTHLIKTRGQQVTLRCSPKSGHDTVSWYQQALGQGPQFIFQYYEEEERQRGNFPDRFSGHQFPNYSSELNVNALLLGDSALYLCASSLTAGGFYNEQFFGPGTRLTVL.